Listed below are T cell receptor beta chains from one sample, sequenced in a study of T cells in localized non-small cell lung cancer. Only in-frame clones appear in the TCRdb table, and some are missing; sequencing was by immunoSEQ multiplex PCR. The sample has nearly 25,000 clones; more than 85% are singletons. The specimen was peripheral blood, collected before any cancer treatment. The source is a man aged 40 to 70 with stage III squamous cell lung carcinoma. CDR3s include the opening cysteine and the closing phenylalanine or tryptophan. The D gene is left open where the match is weak.

j_call d_call v_call cdr3_aa
TRBJ2-1 TRBD1 TRBV18 CASSPPGGFGNEQFF
TRBJ1-5 NA TRBV28 CATLMQGDQPQHF
TRBJ2-1 NA TRBV4-2 CASSQLDSYNEQFF
TRBJ2-7 TRBD1 TRBV18 CASSPISAGTGTSYEQYF
TRBJ1-5 NA TRBV2 CASSDQRKPQHF
TRBJ2-2 NA TRBV9 CASSPYTTGANTGELFF
TRBJ1-2 TRBD1 TRBV7-6 CASSRDRGPSNYGYTF
TRBJ2-5 NA TRBV5-1 CASSLGGEETQYF
TRBJ1-2 NA TRBV9 CASSVGSTLGQGSGYTF
TRBJ2-1 NA TRBV14 CASSQVGALTYNEQFF
TRBJ2-2 TRBD1 TRBV11-3 CASSFRTGHTGELFF
TRBJ2-3 TRBD2 TRBV20-1 CSAGGTDTQYF
TRBJ2-7 TRBD2 TRBV9 CASSVSGRDTYEQYF
TRBJ2-1 TRBD2 TRBV6-5 CASSYSGGSGREQFF
TRBJ2-1 NA TRBV14 CASSQAFRGARLEQFF
TRBJ1-2 NA TRBV7-2 CASSGRVPTNYGYTF
TRBJ1-3 NA TRBV29-1 CSAARDSGNTIYF
TRBJ1-1 NA TRBV28 CASSPGSWAEAFF
TRBJ2-5 NA TRBV19 CASSQGGETQYF
TRBJ1-3 NA TRBV5-1 CASSLESGSGNTIYF
TRBJ2-5 NA TRBV4-2 CASSQALGIGETQYF
TRBJ2-5 NA TRBV18 CASSRNRGLQETQYF
TRBJ1-1 NA TRBV19 CASSMQGRGTEAFF
TRBJ1-2 TRBD1 TRBV6-5 CASSSGTGGHYGYTF
TRBJ2-5 TRBD2 TRBV6-5 CASNLAGGLEETQYF
TRBJ2-2 NA TRBV19 CATTDLSTGELFF
TRBJ1-3 NA TRBV15 CATSRERFSGNTIYF
TRBJ2-7 TRBD1 TRBV19 CASSPGTGGYEQYF
TRBJ2-7 NA TRBV28 CASSLAGFNEQYF
TRBJ2-7 TRBD1 TRBV27 CASSTGALPYEQYF
TRBJ2-6 NA TRBV18 CASSPVGLFSGANVLTF
TRBJ1-2 TRBD1 TRBV4-2 CASSLDRDRGFDGYTF
TRBJ2-6 TRBD1 TRBV14 CASSHRDRGGGANVLTF
TRBJ2-7 TRBD1 TRBV11-3 CASSPNRGREQYF
TRBJ2-7 NA TRBV7-3 CASSSMDASYEQYF
TRBJ2-7 NA TRBV5-1 CASSTGRSEQYF
TRBJ1-5 NA TRBV10-2 CASGAEHNQPQHF
TRBJ1-2 NA TRBV29-1 CSVEKGRGIYGYTF
TRBJ2-7 TRBD1 TRBV5-1 CASSGGQGAGEQYF
TRBJ2-1 TRBD1 TRBV10-3 CAISESQGYNEQFF
TRBJ1-1 NA TRBV9 CASSDRQHTEAFF
TRBJ1-2 NA TRBV7-2 CASSQRSWGGYTF
TRBJ2-7 NA TRBV18 CASSPGAPYEQYF
TRBJ1-1 TRBD1 TRBV19 CASSMRQGDTEAFF
TRBJ1-5 NA TRBV7-3 CASSPESGHLSNQPQHF
TRBJ1-6 TRBD1 TRBV5-1 CASSFTGAKDSPLHF
TRBJ1-5 NA TRBV2 CASSEVRAGNQPQHF
TRBJ2-1 TRBD2 TRBV7-8 CASSLAVSSGLWDEQFF
TRBJ2-2 NA TRBV7-2 CASSLGRAGTGELFF
TRBJ1-1 TRBD1 TRBV30 CAWSRKKGQGNTEAFF
TRBJ1-3 NA TRBV15 CATSRGAISGNTIYF
TRBJ1-3 TRBD1 TRBV19 CASSTQGAFGNTIYF